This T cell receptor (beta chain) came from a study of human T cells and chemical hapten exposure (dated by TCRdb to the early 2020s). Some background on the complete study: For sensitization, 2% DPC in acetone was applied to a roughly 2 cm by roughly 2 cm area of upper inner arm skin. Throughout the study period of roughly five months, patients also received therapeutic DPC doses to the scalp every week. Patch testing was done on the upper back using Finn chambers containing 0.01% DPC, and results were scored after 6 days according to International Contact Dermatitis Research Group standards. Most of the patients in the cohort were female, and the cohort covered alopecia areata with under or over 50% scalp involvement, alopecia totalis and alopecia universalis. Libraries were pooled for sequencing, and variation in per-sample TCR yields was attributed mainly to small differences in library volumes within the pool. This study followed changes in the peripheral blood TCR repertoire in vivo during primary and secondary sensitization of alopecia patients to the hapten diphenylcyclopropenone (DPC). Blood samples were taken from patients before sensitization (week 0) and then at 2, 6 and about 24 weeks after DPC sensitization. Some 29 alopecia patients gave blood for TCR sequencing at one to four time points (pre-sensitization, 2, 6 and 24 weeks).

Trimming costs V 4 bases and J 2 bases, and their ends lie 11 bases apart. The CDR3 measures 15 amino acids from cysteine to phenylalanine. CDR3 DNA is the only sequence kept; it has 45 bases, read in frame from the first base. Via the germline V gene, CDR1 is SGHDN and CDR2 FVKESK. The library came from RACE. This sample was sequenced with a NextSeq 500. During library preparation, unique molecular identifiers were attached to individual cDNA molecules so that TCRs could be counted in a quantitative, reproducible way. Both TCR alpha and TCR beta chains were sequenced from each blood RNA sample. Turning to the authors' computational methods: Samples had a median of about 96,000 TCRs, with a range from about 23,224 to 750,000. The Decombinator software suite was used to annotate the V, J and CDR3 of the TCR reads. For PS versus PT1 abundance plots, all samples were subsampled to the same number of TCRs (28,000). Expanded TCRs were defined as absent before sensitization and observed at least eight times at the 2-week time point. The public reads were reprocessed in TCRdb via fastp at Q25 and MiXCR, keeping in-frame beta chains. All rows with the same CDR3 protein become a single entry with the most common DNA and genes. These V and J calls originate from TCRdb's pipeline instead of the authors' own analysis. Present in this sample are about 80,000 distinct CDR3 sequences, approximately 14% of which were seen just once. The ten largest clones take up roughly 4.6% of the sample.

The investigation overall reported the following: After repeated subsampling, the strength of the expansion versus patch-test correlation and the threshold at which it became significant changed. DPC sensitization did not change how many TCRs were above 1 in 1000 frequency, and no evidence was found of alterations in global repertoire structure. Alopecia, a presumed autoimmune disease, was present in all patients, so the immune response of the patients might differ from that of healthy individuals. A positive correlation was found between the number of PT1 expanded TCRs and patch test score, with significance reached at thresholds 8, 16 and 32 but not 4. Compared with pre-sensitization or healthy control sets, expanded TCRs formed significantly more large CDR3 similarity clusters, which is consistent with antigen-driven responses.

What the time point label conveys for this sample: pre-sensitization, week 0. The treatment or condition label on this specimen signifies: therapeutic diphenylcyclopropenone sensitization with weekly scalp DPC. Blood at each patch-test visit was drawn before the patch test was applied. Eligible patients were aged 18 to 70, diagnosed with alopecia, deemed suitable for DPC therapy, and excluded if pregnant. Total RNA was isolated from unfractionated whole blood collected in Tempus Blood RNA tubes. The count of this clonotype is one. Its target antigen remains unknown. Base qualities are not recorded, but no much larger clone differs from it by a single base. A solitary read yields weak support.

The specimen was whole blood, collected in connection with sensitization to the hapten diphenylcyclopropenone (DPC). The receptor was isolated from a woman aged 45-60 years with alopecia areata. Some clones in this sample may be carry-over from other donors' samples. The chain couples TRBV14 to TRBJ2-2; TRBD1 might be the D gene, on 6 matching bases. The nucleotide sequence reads TGTGCCAGCAGCCCGGGACACATCAACACCGGGGAGCTGTTTTTT. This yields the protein CASSPGHINTGELFF.